This T cell receptor (beta chain) was captured by sequencing in a study of Graves' ophthalmopathy and Graves' hyperthyroidism. CDR3 regions of TCR beta were amplified from RNA transcripts. HTBI-primed first-round RT-PCR preceded second-round multiplex PCR. TCRdb reanalysed the multiplex PCR reads using MiXCR and keeps one entry per CDR3 protein. The sample carries about 550,000 distinct CDR3 sequences, 35% to 40% recorded once. V lost 5 bases, J lost 6 bases, and 16 bases lay in between. CDR3 length: 15 amino acids. The specimen was peripheral blood or thyroid tissue (not recorded which). The genes are TRBV12-3 or TRBV12-4 and TRBJ1-4; TRBD1 is a possible D gene (6 bases). The TCR sequence derives from an adult man with Graves' hyperthyroidism. The CDR3 sequence is CASSPRTVGDEKLFF. The DNA for the CDR3 is TGTGCCAGCAGTCCACGGACAGTCGGGGATGAAAAACTGTTTTTT.